This TCR beta chain originates from a study of monozygotic twins with inflammatory bowel disease. The CDR3 spans 13 residues. Germline V lookup: CDR1 SEHNR, CDR2 FQNEAQ (reference sequence). No DNA is given; TCRdb re-called the 5' RACE reads and lists each CDR3 protein once. Across 420,000 or so distinct CDR3 sequences, the top ten clones capture around 2.4% of the sample. The sequenced sample consisted of blood. The genes are TRBV7-9 and TRBJ1-6. This clonotype originated in a human donor with ulcerative colitis or Crohn's disease, or a healthy co-twin of an affected twin (not recorded which). CDR3: CASSPMGDSPLHF.